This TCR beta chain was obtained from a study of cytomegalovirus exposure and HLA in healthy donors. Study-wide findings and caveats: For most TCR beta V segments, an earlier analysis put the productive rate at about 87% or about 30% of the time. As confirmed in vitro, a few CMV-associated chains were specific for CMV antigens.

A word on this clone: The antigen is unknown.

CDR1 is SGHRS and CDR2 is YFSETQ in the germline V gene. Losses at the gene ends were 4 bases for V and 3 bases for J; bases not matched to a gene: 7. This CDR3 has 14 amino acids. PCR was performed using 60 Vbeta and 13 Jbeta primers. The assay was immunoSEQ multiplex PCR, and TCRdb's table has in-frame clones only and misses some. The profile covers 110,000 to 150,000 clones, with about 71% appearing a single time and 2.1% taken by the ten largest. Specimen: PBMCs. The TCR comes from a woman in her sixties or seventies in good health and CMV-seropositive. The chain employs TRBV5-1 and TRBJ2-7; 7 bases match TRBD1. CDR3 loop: CASSPPNRGYEQYF. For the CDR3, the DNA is TGCGCCAGCAGCCCGCCCAACAGGGGCTACGAGCAGTACTTC.